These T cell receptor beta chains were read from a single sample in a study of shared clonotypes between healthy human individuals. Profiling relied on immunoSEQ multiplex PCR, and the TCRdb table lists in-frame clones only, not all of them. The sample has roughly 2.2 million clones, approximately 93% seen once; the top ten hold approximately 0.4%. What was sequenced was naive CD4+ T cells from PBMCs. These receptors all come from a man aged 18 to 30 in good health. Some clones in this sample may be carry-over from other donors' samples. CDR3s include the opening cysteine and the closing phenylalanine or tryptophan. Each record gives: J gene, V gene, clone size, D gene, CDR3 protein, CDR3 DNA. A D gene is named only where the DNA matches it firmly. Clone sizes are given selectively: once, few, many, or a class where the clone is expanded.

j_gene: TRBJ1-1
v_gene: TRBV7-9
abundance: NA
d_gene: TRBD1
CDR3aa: CASSRNDRGNTEAFF
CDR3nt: TGTGCCAGCAGCCGAAACGACAGGGGGAACACTGAAGCTTTCTTT

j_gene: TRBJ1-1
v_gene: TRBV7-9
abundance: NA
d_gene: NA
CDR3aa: CASSLVGARALFGTEAFF
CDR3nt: TGTGCCAGCAGCTTAGTCGGCGCTAGGGCTCTTTTTGGCACTGAAGCTTTCTTT

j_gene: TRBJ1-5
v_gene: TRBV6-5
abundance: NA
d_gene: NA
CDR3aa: CASSPGGIDQPQHF
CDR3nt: TGTGCCAGCAGCCCGGGGGGCATAGATCAGCCCCAGCATTTT

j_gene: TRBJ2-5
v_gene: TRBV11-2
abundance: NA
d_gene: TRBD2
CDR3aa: CASSPSLAGRETQYF
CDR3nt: TGTGCCAGCAGCCCGTCCCTAGCGGGCAGGGAGACCCAGTACTTC

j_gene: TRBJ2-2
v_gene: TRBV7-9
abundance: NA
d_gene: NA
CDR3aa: CASRTASPRGTGELFF
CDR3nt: TGTGCCAGCAGGACCGCCTCCCCACGGGGCACCGGGGAGCTGTTTTTT

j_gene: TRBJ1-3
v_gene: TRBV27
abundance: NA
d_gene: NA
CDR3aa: CASSLTGNTAGNTIYF
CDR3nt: TGTGCCAGCAGTTTAACTGGGAACACTGCGGGAAACACCATATATTTT

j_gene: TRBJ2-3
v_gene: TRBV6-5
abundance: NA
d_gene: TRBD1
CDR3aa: CASRRRDRITDTQYF
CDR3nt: TGTGCCAGCAGACGCCGGGACAGGATCACAGATACGCAGTATTTT

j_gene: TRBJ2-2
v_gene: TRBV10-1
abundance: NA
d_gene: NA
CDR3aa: CASSESGHTNTGELFF
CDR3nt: TGCGCCAGCAGTGAGTCGGGACACACGAACACCGGGGAGCTGTTTTTT

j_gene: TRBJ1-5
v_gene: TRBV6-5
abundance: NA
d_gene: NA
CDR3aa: CASRGRRDSNQPQHF
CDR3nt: TGTGCCAGCAGGGGGCGGAGGGATAGCAATCAGCCCCAGCATTTT

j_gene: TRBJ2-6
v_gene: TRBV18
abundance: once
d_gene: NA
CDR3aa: CASSPILRQETSGANVLTF
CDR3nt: TGTGCCAGCTCACCAATACTGAGACAGGAGACCTCTGGGGCCAACGTCCTGACTTTC

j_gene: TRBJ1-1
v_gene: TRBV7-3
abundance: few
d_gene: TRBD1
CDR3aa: CASSADRGNEAFF
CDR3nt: TGTGCCAGCAGCGCCGACAGGGGGAATGAAGCTTTCTTT

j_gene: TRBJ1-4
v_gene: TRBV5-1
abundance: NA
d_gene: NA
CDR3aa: CASSLGVRSANEKLFF
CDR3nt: TGCGCCAGCAGCTTGGGGGTCCGCTCAGCTAATGAAAAACTGTTTTTT

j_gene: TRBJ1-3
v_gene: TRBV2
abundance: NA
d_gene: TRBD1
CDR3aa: CASSQQGVGNTIYF
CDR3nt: TGTGCCAGCAGTCAACAGGGGGTTGGAAACACCATATATTTT

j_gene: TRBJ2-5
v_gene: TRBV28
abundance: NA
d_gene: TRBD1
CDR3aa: CASSIPRTGAETQYF
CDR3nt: TGTGCCAGCAGTATTCCCAGGACAGGGGCAGAGACCCAGTACTTC

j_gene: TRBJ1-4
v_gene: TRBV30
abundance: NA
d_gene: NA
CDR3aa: CAWSVFPGNNEKLFF
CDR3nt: TGTGCCTGGAGTGTATTTCCGGGTAACAATGAAAAACTGTTTTTT

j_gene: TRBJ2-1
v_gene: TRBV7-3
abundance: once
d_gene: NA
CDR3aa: CASSYAQRSEQFF
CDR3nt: TGTGCCAGCAGCTATGCACAACGGAGTGAGCAGTTCTTC

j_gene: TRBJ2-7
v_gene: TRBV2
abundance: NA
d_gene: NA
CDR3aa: CASKIQGTWNSSYEQYF
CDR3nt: TGTGCCAGCAAAATACAAGGGACGTGGAATAGCTCCTACGAGCAGTACTTC

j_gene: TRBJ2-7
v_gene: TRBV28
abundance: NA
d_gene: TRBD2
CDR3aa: CASTVSGRGNEQYF
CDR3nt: TGTGCCAGCACCGTTAGCGGGAGGGGGAACGAGCAGTACTTC

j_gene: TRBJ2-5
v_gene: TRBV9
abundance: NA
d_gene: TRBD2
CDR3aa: CASSVDPSGWIQYF
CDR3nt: TGTGCCAGCAGCGTAGATCCTAGCGGGTGGATCCAGTACTTC

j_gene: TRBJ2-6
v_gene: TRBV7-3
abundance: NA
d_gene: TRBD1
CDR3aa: CASRSAGTGSGANVLTF
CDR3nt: TGTGCCAGCAGATCGGCCGGGACAGGGTCTGGGGCCAACGTCCTGACTTTC

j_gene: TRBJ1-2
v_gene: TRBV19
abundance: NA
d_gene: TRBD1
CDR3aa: CASSTTGVYGYTF
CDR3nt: TGTGCCAGTAGTACAACAGGGGTCTATGGCTACACCTTC

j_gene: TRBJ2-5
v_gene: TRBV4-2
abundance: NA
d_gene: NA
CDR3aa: CASSQGQFQETQYF
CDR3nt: TGTGCCAGCAGCCAAGGACAGTTTCAAGAGACCCAGTACTTC

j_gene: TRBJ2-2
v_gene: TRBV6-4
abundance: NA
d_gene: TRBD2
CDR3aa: CASSATSGVHGELFF
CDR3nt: TGTGCCAGCAGTGCCACTAGCGGAGTTCACGGGGAGCTGTTTTTT

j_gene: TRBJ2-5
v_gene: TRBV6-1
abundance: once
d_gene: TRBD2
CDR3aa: CASSGREFSETQYF
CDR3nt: TGTGCCAGCAGTGGGCGGGAGTTTTCAGAGACCCAGTACTTC

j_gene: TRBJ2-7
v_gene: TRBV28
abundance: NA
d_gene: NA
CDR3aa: CASSWAPRAWGYEQYF
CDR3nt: TGTGCCAGCAGTTGGGCCCCCAGGGCGTGGGGCTACGAGCAGTACTTC

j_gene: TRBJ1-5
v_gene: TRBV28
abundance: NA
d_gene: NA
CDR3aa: CASSLWGAGNQPQHF
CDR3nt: TGTGCCAGCAGTTTATGGGGGGCTGGCAATCAGCCCCAGCATTTT

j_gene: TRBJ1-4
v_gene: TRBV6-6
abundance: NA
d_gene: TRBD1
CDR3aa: CASRTGTGEEKLFF
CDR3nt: TGTGCCAGCAGGACCGGGACAGGGGAGGAGAAACTGTTTTTT

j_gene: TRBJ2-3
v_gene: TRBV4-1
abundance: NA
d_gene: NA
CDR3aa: CASSQGPGGSTDTQYF
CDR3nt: TGCGCCAGCAGCCAAGGTCCCGGCGGGAGCACAGATACGCAGTATTTT

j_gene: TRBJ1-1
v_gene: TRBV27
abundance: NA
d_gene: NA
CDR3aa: CASSLSLSITEAFF
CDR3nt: TGTGCCAGCAGTTTATCGTTATCGATAACTGAAGCTTTCTTT

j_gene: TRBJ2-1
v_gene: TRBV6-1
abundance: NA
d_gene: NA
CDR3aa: CASSEVRGLSYNEQFF
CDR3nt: TGTGCCAGCAGTGAAGTTCGGGGCCTCTCCTACAATGAGCAGTTCTTC

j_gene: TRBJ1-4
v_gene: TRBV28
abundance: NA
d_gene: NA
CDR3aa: CASSDQGGGTNEKLFF
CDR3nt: TGTGCCAGCAGTGATCAGGGCGGAGGAACTAATGAAAAACTGTTTTTT

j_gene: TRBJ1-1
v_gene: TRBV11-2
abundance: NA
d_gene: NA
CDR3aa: CASSLGGGPTEAFF
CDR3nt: TGTGCCAGCAGCTTAGGAGGGGGGCCCACTGAAGCTTTCTTT

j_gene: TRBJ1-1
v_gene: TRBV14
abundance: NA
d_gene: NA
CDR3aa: CASSIGLNTEAFF
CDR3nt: TGTGCCAGCAGCATTGGGCTGAACACTGAAGCTTTCTTT

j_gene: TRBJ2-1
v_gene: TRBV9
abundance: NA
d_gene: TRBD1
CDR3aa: CASSVGTGSYNEQFF
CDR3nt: TGTGCCAGCAGCGTGGGGACAGGGTCCTACAATGAGCAGTTCTTC

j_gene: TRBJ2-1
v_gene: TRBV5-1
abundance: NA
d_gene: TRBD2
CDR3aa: CASSLVPGGPGNEQFF
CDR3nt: TGCGCCAGCAGCTTGGTGCCGGGAGGGCCGGGCAATGAGCAGTTCTTC

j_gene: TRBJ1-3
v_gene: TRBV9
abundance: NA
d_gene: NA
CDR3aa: CASSVPGGNTIYF
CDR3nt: TGTGCCAGCAGCGTACCAGGGGGAAACACCATATATTTT

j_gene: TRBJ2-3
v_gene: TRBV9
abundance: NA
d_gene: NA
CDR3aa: CASSSTRRAASTDTQYF
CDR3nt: TGTGCCAGCAGCTCAACTCGCAGAGCGGCTAGCACAGATACGCAGTATTTT